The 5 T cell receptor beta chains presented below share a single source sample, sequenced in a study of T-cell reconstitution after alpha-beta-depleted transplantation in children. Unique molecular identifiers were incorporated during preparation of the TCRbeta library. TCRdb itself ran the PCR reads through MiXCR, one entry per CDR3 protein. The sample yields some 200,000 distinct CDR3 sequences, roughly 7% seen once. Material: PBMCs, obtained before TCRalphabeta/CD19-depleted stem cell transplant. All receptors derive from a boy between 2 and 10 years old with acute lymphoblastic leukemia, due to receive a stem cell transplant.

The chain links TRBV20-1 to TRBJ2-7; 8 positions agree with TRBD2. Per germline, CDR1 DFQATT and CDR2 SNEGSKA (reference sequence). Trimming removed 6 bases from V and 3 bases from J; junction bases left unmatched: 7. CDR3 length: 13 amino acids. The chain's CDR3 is CSAGPSGYYEQYF. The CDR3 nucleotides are TGCAGTGCAGGGCCTAGCGGGTACTACGAGCAGTACTTC.

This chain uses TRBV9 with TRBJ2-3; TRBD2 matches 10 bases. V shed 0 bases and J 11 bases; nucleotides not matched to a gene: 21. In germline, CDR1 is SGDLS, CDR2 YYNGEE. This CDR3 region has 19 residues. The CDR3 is CASSVGALAGRQGTYMQYF. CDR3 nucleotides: TGTGCCAGCAGCGTAGGAGCACTAGCGGGGAGGCAAGGCACATATATGCAGTATTTT.

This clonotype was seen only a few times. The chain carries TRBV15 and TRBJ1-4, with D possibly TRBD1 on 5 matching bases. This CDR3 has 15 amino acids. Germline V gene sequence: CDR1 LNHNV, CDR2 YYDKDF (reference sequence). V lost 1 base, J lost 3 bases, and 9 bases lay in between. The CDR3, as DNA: TGTGCCACCAGCAGAGTTGACAGCCCTAATGAAAAACTGTTTTTT. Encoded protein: CATSRVDSPNEKLFF.

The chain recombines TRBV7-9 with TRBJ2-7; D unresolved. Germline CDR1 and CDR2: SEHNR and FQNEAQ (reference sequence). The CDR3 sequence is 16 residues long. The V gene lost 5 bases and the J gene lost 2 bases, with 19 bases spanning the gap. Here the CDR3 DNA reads TGTGCCAGCAGCCCCCCTCCGGACCGACCGGCCTACGAGCAGTACTTC. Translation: CASSPPPDRPAYEQYF.

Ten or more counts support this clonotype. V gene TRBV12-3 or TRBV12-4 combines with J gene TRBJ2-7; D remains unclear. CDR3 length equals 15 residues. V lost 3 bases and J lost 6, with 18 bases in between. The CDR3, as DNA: TGTGCCAGCAGTTTCGGCGGATTCACGGGCCTCGAGCAGTACTTC. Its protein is CASSFGGFTGLEQYF.